These 4 T cell receptor beta chains were sequenced from one sample in a study of CD8 T cells in ankylosing spondylitis (dated by TCRdb to 2016 to 2017). The full study reports these points: A TCR beta motif of fewer than 10 highly homologous amino acid variants appeared characteristic of blood from ankylosing spondylitis patients.

Antigens of these TCRs are unknown. The protocol used for the library was 5' RACE. Sequencer: Illumina HiSeq 2500. The public reads were quality trimmed at Q25 with fastp and then assembled into clones with MiXCR by TCRdb, keeping productive beta chains. Each CDR3 protein gets just one entry, which takes the most common genes and DNA from the rows behind it. For this sample there are under 950,000 distinct CDR3 sequences; 15% to 20% appear just once. Under 20% of the sample goes to the ten largest clones. Sequenced sample: blood, either unsorted or a sorted T cell fraction (not recorded which). These receptors were taken from a male donor with ankylosing spondylitis.

The V and J genes are TRBV7-9 and TRBJ2-5; a weak D match, TRBD1 (6 bases). Trimming pared 2 bases from V and 1 base from J, leaving 14 bases between. Germline CDR1 is SEHNR and CDR2 is FQNEAQ (reference sequence). This CDR3 is built from 16 residues. The CDR3 sequence: CASSLQFRQAQETQYF. The DNA for the CDR3 is TGTGCCAGCAGCTTACAATTCCGACAGGCCCAAGAGACCCAGTACTTC.

On this clonotype itself: The germline gene is not matched at one end of the junction; a read error may be the cause. The CDR3 coding sequence is TGTGCCAGCAGCCAAGAAGGGACCTATGATTCACCCCTCCACTTT. Translation: CASSQEGTYDSPLHF. This rearrangement joins TRBV14 to TRBJ1-6; tentative D call: TRBD1 (5 bases). This CDR3 is built from 15 residues. CDR1 and CDR2 from the germline V gene are SGHDN and FVKESK.

The V and J genes are TRBV12-3 or TRBV12-4 and TRBJ1-2, with D tentatively TRBD1 (6 bases). The CDR3 is made up of 13 amino acids. The V end was cut by 5 bases, the J end by 4 bases, with 11 bases between. As DNA, the CDR3 is TGTGCCAGCAGTGTCAGGGGAGGCTATGGCTACACCTTC. Its protein is CASSVRGGYGYTF.

The chain carries TRBV12-3 or TRBV12-4 and TRBJ1-5; weak D call: TRBD1 (6 bases). Trimming cost V 3 bases and J 3 bases, with 9 bases left between them. The CDR3 sequence is 14 residues long. The CDR3 reads CASSFRDTNQPQHF. The CDR3 nucleotides are TGTGCCAGCAGTTTCCGGGACACCAATCAGCCCCAGCATTTT.